Listed here are 4 T cell receptor beta chains from one sample, sequenced in a study of OX40 agonist ivuxolimab in advanced cancers. Here immunoSEQ multiplex PCR was the method, and the copy in TCRdb shows in-frame clones only, minus some. There are roughly 53,000 clones in the sample; approximately 91% occur only once, and approximately 1.5% lies in the top ten. Source: CD4+ or CD8+ T cells sorted from blood, taken in a trial of the OX40 agonist ivuxolimab. The receptors shown here come from an adult with an advanced solid tumor such as melanoma, head and neck, liver or kidney cancer.

The chain uses TRBV15 and TRBJ2-5; D is uncertain. Germline CDR1 is LNHNV and CDR2 is YYDKDF (reference sequence). The ends were cut back, 3 bases at V and 5 bases at J, with 10 bases in the middle. The CDR3 consists of 13 residues. CDR3 sequence reads: CATSSWSEETQYF. DNA of the CDR3: TGTGCCACCAGCAGTTGGTCGGAGGAGACCCAGTACTTC.

The gene calls are TRBV18 and TRBJ2-6; D not resolved. The CDR3 is made up of 18 amino acids. The V end was cut by 4 bases, the J end by 0 bases, with 16 bases between. Looked up from germline, CDR1 is KGHSH and CDR2 is LQKENI. The CDR3 spells CASSQTSGRVSGANVLTF. The DNA of the CDR3 is TGTGCCAGCTCACAAACCAGTGGACGGGTCTCTGGGGCCAACGTCCTGACTTTC.

The CDR3 region has the DNA TGTGCCAGCAGACGGGCGGCAGCCGGGGGCTACACCTTC. Residues: CASRRAAAGGYTF. The chain couples TRBV2 to TRBJ1-2; D is unresolved. The CDR3 extends over 13 amino acids. Trimming removed 6 bases from V and 8 bases from J, with 16 bases in between. The germline V gene encodes CDR1 SNHLY and CDR2 FYNNEI.

This chain connects TRBV6-6 to TRBJ1-2; perhaps TRBD1 as D (6 bases). CDR1 is MNHNY and CDR2 is SVGAGI in the germline V gene (reference sequence). CDR3 length: 13 amino acids. Between the trimmed V and J ends, which lost 2 bases and 2 bases, there was a span of 6 bases. The CDR3 region has the DNA TGTGCCAGCAGTTACGACAGGAACTATGGCTACACCTTC. Its protein is CASSYDRNYGYTF.